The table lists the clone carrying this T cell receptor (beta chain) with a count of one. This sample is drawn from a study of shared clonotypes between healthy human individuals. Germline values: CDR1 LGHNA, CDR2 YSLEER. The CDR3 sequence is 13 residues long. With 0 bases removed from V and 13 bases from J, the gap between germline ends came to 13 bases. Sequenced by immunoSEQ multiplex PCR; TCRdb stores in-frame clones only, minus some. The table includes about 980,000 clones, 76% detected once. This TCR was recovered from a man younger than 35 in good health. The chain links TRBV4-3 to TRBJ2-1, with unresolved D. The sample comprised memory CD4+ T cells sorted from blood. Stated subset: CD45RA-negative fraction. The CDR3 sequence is CASSQDRSPNQFF. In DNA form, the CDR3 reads TGCGCCAGCAGCCAAGATCGGTCCCCGAACCAGTTCTTC.